These 18 T cell receptor beta chains came from one sample sequenced in a study of siplizumab effects on memory and regulatory T cells. The method was immunoSEQ multiplex PCR; TCRdb's version includes in-frame clones alone and lacks a portion of them. The sample lists 87,000 or so clones; around 90% were seen once. Sequencing input: CD4+ T cells sorted from blood. The receptors here all came from a human donor in good health.

In DNA form, the CDR3 reads TGTGCCAGGCCCACCCCCGGGACAGGGGGCGGTCAGCCCCAGCATTTT. Translation: CARPTPGTGGGQPQHF. The V and J genes are TRBV21-1 and TRBJ1-5; the table assigns TRBD1, which was not confirmed against the DNA. TRBV21-1 is a listed pseudogene. The CDR3 is made up of 16 amino acids.

The chain employs TRBV19 and TRBJ2-2; the D gene is possibly TRBD2 (6 bases). The CDR3 length is 15 residues. Per germline, CDR1 LNHDA and CDR2 SQIVND (reference sequence). V was shortened by 3 bases and J by 4 bases, with 12 bases between the two germline ends. The CDR3 reads CASSMRGSGTGELFF. CDR3 in DNA: TGTGCCAGTAGTATGCGGGGAAGTGGCACCGGGGAGCTGTTTTTT.

This sequence joins TRBV18 and TRBJ2-7; 7 nucleotides line up with TRBD1. From germline, CDR1 is KGHSH and CDR2 LQKENI. The CDR3 sequence is 15 residues long. After removal of 4 bases from V and 0 bases from J, the junction contained 6 bases not matched to a gene. DNA for the CDR3: TGTGCCAGCTCACGGGTAGGGGACAGCTCCTACGAGCAGTACTTC. Translating it yields CASSRVGDSSYEQYF.

The genes are TRBV5-1 and TRBJ2-5; no firm D call. This CDR3 comprises 15 residues. Deletions cut 5 bases from V and 5 bases from J, with 19 bases between. Germline lookup yields CDR1 SGHRS and CDR2 YFSETQ. The CDR3 sequence: CASSSTPRMDETQYF. The CDR3 DNA reads TGCGCCAGCAGTTCCACCCCCAGAATGGACGAGACCCAGTACTTC.

The chain carries TRBV14 and TRBJ1-2, with D unclear. The CDR3 sequence is 13 residues long. From germline, CDR1 is SGHDN and CDR2 FVKESK. Trimming left V 5 bases short and J 7 bases short, with 14 bases between. The CDR3 loop reads CASSLQEFGGYTF. The CDR3 DNA reads TGTGCCAGCAGCTTGCAGGAATTTGGTGGCTACACCTTC.

The V gene is TRBV7-3, the J gene TRBJ2-1, with a weak D call TRBD1 (5 bases). Between the trimmed V and J ends, which lost 5 bases and 5 bases, there was a span of 10 bases. The CDR3 has 13 residues. The germline V gene has CDR1 SGHTA and CDR2 FQGTGA. The CDR3: CASSRTNNNEQFF. The CDR3 coding sequence is TGTGCCAGCAGCCGGACAAATAACAATGAGCAGTTCTTC.

The chain uses TRBV19 and TRBJ2-3, with 9 bases aligning to TRBD1. The length of the CDR3 is 16 residues. V shed 5 bases, J shed 4 bases, and the junction held 10 bases outside the gene matches. Germline V gives CDR1 LNHDA, CDR2 SQIVND (reference sequence). The CDR3 spells CASSGPGQGFPDTQYF. The CDR3 bases are TGTGCCAGTAGTGGGCCGGGACAGGGTTTTCCAGATACGCAGTATTTT.

The chain employs TRBV30 and TRBJ2-1, with 7 bases lining up with TRBD2. CDR1 is GTSNPN, CDR2 SVGIG, per germline (reference sequence). With 4 bases clipped from V and 0 bases from J, the junction kept 3 bases outside the gene matches. The CDR3 runs 14 residues. This CDR3 is CAWNRGSSYNEQFF. DNA of the CDR3: TGTGCCTGGAATCGCGGGAGCTCCTACAATGAGCAGTTCTTC.

The genes are TRBV5-1 and TRBJ2-1, with 12 bases fitting TRBD2. Germline V gene sequence: CDR1 SGHRS, CDR2 YFSETQ. CDR3 length: 15 residues. The J segment lost 7 bases and the V segment lost 5 bases, leaving 7 bases of the junction unmatched. The CDR3 loop is CASRLTSGSRNEQFF. The CDR3, as DNA: TGCGCCAGCAGATTGACTAGCGGGAGCAGGAATGAGCAGTTCTTC.

This rearrangement joins TRBV4-1 to TRBJ2-2, with 8 bases identical to TRBD2. The CDR3 spans 20 residues. Germline V lookup: CDR1 MGHRA, CDR2 YSYEKL. Germline trimming cut 1 base from V and 2 bases from J; bases unmatched to any gene: 15. The CDR3 protein is CASSQGQYVTSGFNTGELFF. The CDR3 nucleotides read TGCGCCAGCAGCCAAGGACAGTATGTTACTAGCGGCTTCAACACCGGGGAGCTGTTTTTT.

The chain couples TRBV2 to TRBJ1-2; D remains unclear. V lost 8 bases and J 0 bases, leaving 19 bases between the germline ends. CDR3 size: 16 residues. Germline loops: CDR1 SNHLY, CDR2 FYNNEI. The CDR3 here is CASRPYASEANYGYTF. The CDR3 region has the DNA TGTGCCAGCCGTCCCTATGCCTCCGAAGCTAACTATGGCTACACCTTC.

This chain uses TRBV28 with TRBJ2-3, with D possibly TRBD2 on 6 matching bases. Germline values: CDR1 MDHEN, CDR2 SYDVKM. V lost 1 base and J 7 bases, leaving 15 bases between the germline ends. The CDR3 totals 15 residues. The CDR3 sequence is CASSLSAGLRNTQYF. In DNA form, the CDR3 reads TGTGCCAGCAGTTTATCTGCGGGGCTTCGGAATACGCAGTATTTT.

The V gene is TRBV4-2, the J gene TRBJ2-5, with a tentative D call TRBD1 (6 bases). The length of the CDR3 is 16 residues. V gave up 4 bases and J gave up 5 bases, with 20 bases separating them. CDR1 LGHNA and CDR2 YNFKEQ come from the germline V gene. CDR3: CASSPGHPQAQETQYF. The CDR3, as DNA: TGTGCCAGCAGCCCGGGACATCCCCAGGCTCAGGAGACCCAGTACTTC.

The chain links TRBV19 to TRBJ2-7; TRBD1 might be the D (8 bases). The germline gives CDR1 LNHDA, CDR2 SQIVND (reference sequence). The V end was cut by 6 bases, the J end by 4 bases, with 16 bases between. The CDR3 loop spans 14 amino acids. CDR3 DNA sequence: TGTGCCAGTAGGATGACAGGGGAGGGGTACGAGCAGTACTTC. Its translation is CASRMTGEGYEQYF. Full variable domain (rest looked up from reference TRBV19 and TRBJ2-7): DGGITQSPKYLFRKEGQNVTLSCEQNLNHDAMYWYRQDPGQGLRLIYYSQIVNDFQKGDIAEGYSVSREKKESFPLTVTSAQKNPTAFYLCASRMTGEGYEQYFGPGTRLTVT.

This chain joins TRBV5-6 and TRBJ1-2, with D perhaps matching TRBD1 (5 bases). Germline V gene sequence: CDR1 SGHDT, CDR2 YYEEEE. Trimming removed 4 bases at V and 3 bases at J, with 16 bases between. The CDR3 covers 15 residues. The CDR3 DNA reads as TGTGCCAGCAGCGCATCGGGACGGAATTACTATGGCTACACCTTC. It is translated as CASSASGRNYYGYTF.

CDR3: CASSTGTLSNQPQHF. The CDR3 DNA sequence: TGTGCCAGTAGTACCGGGACACTTAGCAATCAGCCCCAGCATTTT. The chain is built from TRBV19 and TRBJ1-5; tentative D call: TRBD1 (6 bases). CDR1 and CDR2 (germline): LNHDA, SQIVND (reference sequence). The germline V and J ends were trimmed by 4 bases and 0 bases, with 10 bases remaining between them. The CDR3 sequence is 15 residues long.

The J gene is TRBJ2-1, the V gene TRBV14; a weak D match, TRBD2 (5 bases). This CDR3 comprises 15 residues. Trimming left V 4 bases short and J 4 bases short, with 14 bases between. Germline V CDR1 and CDR2: SGHDN, FVKESK. The CDR3 bases are TGTGCCAGCAGCCCCCAGATTGGCGGGTACAATGAGCAGTTCTTC. Protein product: CASSPQIGGYNEQFF.

This sequence joins TRBV5-6 and TRBJ2-3; tentatively, D is TRBD1 (6 bases). The CDR3 covers 13 residues. V was trimmed by 0 bases and J by 4 bases, leaving 6 bases between them. Germline lookup yields CDR1 SGHDT and CDR2 YYEEEE. The CDR3 DNA follows: TGTGCCAGCAGCTTGGGGGGGCCAGATACGCAGTATTTT. Its protein is CASSLGGPDTQYF.